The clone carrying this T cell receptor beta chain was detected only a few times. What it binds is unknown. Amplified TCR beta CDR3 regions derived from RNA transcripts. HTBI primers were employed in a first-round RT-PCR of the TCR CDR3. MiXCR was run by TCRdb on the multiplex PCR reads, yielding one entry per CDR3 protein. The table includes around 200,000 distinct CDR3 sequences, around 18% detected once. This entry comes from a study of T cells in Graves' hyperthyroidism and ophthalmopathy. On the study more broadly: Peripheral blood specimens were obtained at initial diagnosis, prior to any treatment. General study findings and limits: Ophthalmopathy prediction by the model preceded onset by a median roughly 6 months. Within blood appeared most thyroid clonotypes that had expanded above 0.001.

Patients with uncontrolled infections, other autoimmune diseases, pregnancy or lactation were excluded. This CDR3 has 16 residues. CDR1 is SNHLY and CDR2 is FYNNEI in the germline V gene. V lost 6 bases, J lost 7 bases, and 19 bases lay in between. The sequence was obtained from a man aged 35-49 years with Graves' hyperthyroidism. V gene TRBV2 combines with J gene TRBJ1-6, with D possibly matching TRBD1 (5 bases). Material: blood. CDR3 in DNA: TGTGCCAGCAGGCGAGGGGCCGGGCTGAGAAATTCACCCCTCCACTTT. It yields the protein CASRRGAGLRNSPLHF.